This T cell receptor (beta chain) was captured by sequencing in a study of radiotherapy plus CTLA-4 blockade in lung cancer. General study findings and limits: Once radiotherapy plus ipilimumab had been given, TCR clones derived from tumor expanded in blood. Together with interferon-beta, which increased in serum after radiation, early dynamic changes in blood T cell clones were reportedly the best predictors of response.

Trimming cost V 4 bases and J 7 bases; bases outside gene matches: 5. CDR1 is MNHNS, CDR2 SASEGT, per germline. The CDR3 contains 14 residues. As to this clone: The antigen is not known.

Data came from immunoSEQ multiplex PCR; TCRdb stores just in-frame clones and leaves some out. The sample holds approximately 85,000 clones, approximately 86% seen once. The clonotype originates from a human donor with non-small cell lung cancer who had a partial response to radiotherapy plus ipilimumab. The chain carries TRBV6-1 and TRBJ1-5; 9 bases line up with TRBD1. The sample consisted of peripheral blood, taken from a patient treated with radiotherapy plus ipilimumab. CDR3 nucleotides: TGTGCCAGCAGTGGGGACAGGGTCGGCCAGCCCCAGCATTTT. Its translation is CASSGDRVGQPQHF.